This T cell receptor beta chain is from a study of blood T cells in healthy people across ages. This clonotype has only a few counts. Its antigen is not known. Broader study findings: Total diversity from one million sequenced T cells was likely underestimated.

V was pared by 3 bases and J by 3 bases, with 12 bases between. The germline gives CDR1 SGHAT, CDR2 FQNNGV. CDR3 size: 14 residues. A J-beta primer mix and a sample-barcoded 5' primer were used in a second PCR of roughly 7 to 12 cycles. TCRdb used MiXCR to reprocess the 5' RACE reads, holding one entry per CDR3 protein. The table has 730,000 or so distinct CDR3 sequences, 43% seen once. The V gene is TRBV11-2, the J gene TRBJ2-7; D possibly corresponds to TRBD1 (6 bases). Sequencing was done on a sample of blood. The sequence derives from a woman in her sixties or seventies in good health. CDR3 protein: CASSFKGDYYEQYF. CDR3 nucleotide sequence: TGTGCCAGCAGCTTTAAGGGGGATTACTACGAGCAGTACTTC.